This T cell receptor (beta chain) appears in the sequencing data of a study of T cell repertoires in cytomegalovirus infection. At the level of the study: Recently identified HLA-C-restricted CMV epitopes were among the peptides used.

About this clonotype itself: Its antigen is as yet unknown.

TCRdb called the reads again in MiXCR, with one record for every CDR3 protein. The sample yields about 740,000 distinct CDR3 sequences, roughly 33% seen once. V dropped 4 bases and J dropped 1; count of bases not matched to a gene: 4. The germline V gene encodes CDR1 SNHLY and CDR2 FYNNEI. The CDR3 is 15 amino acids. The clonotype comes from a human donor in good health (CMV status not recorded). Some clones in this sample may be carry-over from other donors' samples. This chain joins TRBV2 and TRBJ2-7, with 10 bases matching TRBD2. The sequencing used cultured PBMCs, collected from culture after CMV antigen stimulation. The CDR3 DNA follows: TGTGCCAGCAGTGCACTAGCGGGGAGTTCCTACGAGCAGTACTTC. Translating it yields CASSALAGSSYEQYF.